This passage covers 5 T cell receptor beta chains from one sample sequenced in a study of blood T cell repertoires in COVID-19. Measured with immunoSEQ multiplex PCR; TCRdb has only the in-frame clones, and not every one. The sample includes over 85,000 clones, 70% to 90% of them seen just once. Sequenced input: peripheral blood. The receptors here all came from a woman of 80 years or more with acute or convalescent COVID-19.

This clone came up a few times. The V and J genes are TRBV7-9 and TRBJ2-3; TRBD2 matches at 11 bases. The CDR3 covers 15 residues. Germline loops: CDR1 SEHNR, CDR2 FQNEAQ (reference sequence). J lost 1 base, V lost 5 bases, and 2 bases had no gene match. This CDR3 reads CASSLLAGGTDTQYF. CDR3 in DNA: TGTGCCAGCAGCCTACTAGCGGGGGGCACAGATACGCAGTATTTT.

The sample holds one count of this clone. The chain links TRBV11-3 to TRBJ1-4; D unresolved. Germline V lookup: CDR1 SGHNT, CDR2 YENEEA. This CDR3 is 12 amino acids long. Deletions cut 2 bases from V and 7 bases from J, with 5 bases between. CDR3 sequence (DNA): TGTGCCAGCAGCTTAAACGGTGAAAAACTGTTTTTT. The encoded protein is CASSLNGEKLFF.

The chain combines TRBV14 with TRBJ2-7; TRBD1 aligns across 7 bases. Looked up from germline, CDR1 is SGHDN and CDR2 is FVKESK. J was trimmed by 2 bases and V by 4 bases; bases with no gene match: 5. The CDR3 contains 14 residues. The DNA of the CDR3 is TGTGCCAGCAGCCCATACAGGGGCCCCTACGAGCAGTACTTC. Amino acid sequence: CASSPYRGPYEQYF.

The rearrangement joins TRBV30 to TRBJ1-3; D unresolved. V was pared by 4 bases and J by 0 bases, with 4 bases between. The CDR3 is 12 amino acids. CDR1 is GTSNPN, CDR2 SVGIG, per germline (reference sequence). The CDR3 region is CAWTLSGNTIYF. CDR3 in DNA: TGTGCCTGGACCCTCTCTGGAAACACCATATATTTT.

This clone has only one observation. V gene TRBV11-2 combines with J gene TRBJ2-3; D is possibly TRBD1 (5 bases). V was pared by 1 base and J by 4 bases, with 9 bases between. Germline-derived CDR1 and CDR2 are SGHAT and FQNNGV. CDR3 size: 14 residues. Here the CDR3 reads CASSLARAADTQYF. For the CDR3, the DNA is TGTGCCAGCAGCTTAGCCAGGGCCGCAGATACGCAGTATTTT.